Below, 17 T cell receptor beta chains from the same sample are listed, as sequenced in a study of patients and donors after allogeneic stem cell transplantation. TCRdb re-analysed the RT-PCR reads in MiXCR, keeping a single row per CDR3 protein. Of 400,000 to 450,000 distinct CDR3 sequences listed, 16% were seen once; the top ten hold less than 8.5%. Sequencing was performed on blood, either unsorted or a sorted T cell fraction (not recorded which). The source is a human donor who was either an allogeneic HSCT recipient or a stem cell or donor lymphocyte infusion donor (not recorded which). It is not recorded whose cells these are; they may come from a transplant donor.

This sequence joins TRBV7-8 and TRBJ2-2; possible D gene TRBD2, 7 bases. Germline V gene lookup returns CDR1 SGHVS and CDR2 FQNEAQ. Trimming took 5 bases from V and 6 from J, leaving 22 bases between them. The CDR3 spans 17 residues. The CDR3 bases are TGTGCCAGCAGCGCTCGTCGGGCCCCGGGGGGCGCCGGGGAGCTGTTTTTT. Protein product: CASSARRAPGGAGELFF.

This clonotype was counted only a few times. The chain links TRBV4-2 to TRBJ1-2, with a tentative D call TRBD1 (5 bases). Germline CDR1 LGHNA, CDR2 YNFKEQ. The CDR3 is made up of 15 amino acids. Trimming left V 0 bases short and J 4 bases short, with 12 bases between. The CDR3 DNA follows: TGTGCCAGCAGCCAAGAGTTGGGGCTCTTCTATGGCTACACCTTC. Translated: CASSQELGLFYGYTF.

The V gene is TRBV28, the J gene TRBJ1-2; D remains ambiguous. Trimming left V 8 bases short and J 5 bases short, with 15 bases between. From germline, CDR1 is MDHEN and CDR2 SYDVKM. The CDR3 spans 13 residues. CDR3 sequence: CASHHRGGYGYTF. CDR3 nucleotide sequence: TGTGCCAGCCATCACCGCGGAGGATATGGCTACACCTTC.

The gene calls are TRBV20-1 and TRBJ2-3, with unresolved D. The CDR3 loop spans 14 amino acids. The germline gives CDR1 DFQATT, CDR2 SNEGSKA (reference sequence). The germline V and J ends were trimmed by 0 bases and 5 bases, with 12 bases remaining between them. CDR3 protein: CSARDRLVGDTQYF. In DNA, the CDR3 is TGCAGTGCTAGAGATCGGCTAGTCGGAGATACGCAGTATTTT.

This clonotype was observed a few times. This rearrangement joins TRBV6-1 to TRBJ1-1; weak D call: TRBD1 (5 bases). V gave up 3 bases and J gave up 0 bases, with 8 bases separating them. The CDR3 extends over 14 amino acids. CDR1 is MNHNS, CDR2 SASEGT, per germline. CDR3 loop: CASSEPGLNTEAFF. The CDR3 coding sequence is TGTGCCAGCAGTGAGCCAGGGTTGAACACTGAAGCTTTCTTT.

V is TRBV27 and J is TRBJ2-1, with 8 nucleotides matching TRBD1. The CDR3 extends over 12 amino acids. The trim removed 7 bases at V and 9 bases at J, leaving 5 bases unmatched. Germline lookup yields CDR1 MNHEY and CDR2 SMNVEV (reference sequence). The CDR3 coding sequence is TGTGCCAGCACGACAGGGGCGGGTGAGCAGTTCTTC. Translated: CASTTGAGEQFF.

This clonotype was observed a few times. The rearrangement joins TRBV9 to TRBJ2-2, with 10 nucleotides matching TRBD1. The germline V gene encodes CDR1 SGDLS and CDR2 YYNGEE. The CDR3 extends over 14 amino acids. V shed 3 bases and J 12 bases; nucleotides not matched to a gene: 8. CDR3 DNA: TGTGCCAGCAGCGAGAGACCGGGACAGGGGAAGCTGTTTTTT. It translates to CASSERPGQGKLFF.

This clonotype was detected many times. This chain links TRBV7-9 with TRBJ2-7; 9 bases line up with TRBD1. This CDR3 is built from 14 residues. After removal of 5 bases from V and 2 bases from J, the junction contained 4 bases not matched to a gene. Germline values: CDR1 SEHNR, CDR2 FQNEAQ (reference sequence). As DNA, the CDR3 is TGTGCCAGCAGCAACCGGGACAGGGCCTACGAGCAGTACTTC. The encoded protein is CASSNRDRAYEQYF.

This clonotype came up a few times. The gene calls are TRBV7-9 and TRBJ1-4; D call uncertain. Germline V gene sequence: CDR1 SEHNR, CDR2 FQNEAQ (reference sequence). This CDR3 contains 15 residues. Trimming removed 5 bases at V and 5 bases at J, with 15 bases between. DNA for the CDR3: TGTGCCAGCAGCAGGGTGGCGGCCCCCAATGAAAAACTGTTTTTT. As protein: CASSRVAAPNEKLFF.

In its sample, this clonotype was seen a few times. The rearrangement uses TRBV13 and TRBJ2-7, with 9 bases aligning to TRBD2. Germline V gives CDR1 PRHDT, CDR2 FYEKMQ (reference sequence). The CDR3 consists of 14 residues. V shed 6 bases, J shed 5 bases, and the junction held 8 bases outside the gene matches. CDR3 DNA: TGTGCCAGCAGTACCGGGACTAGCTCAAACGAGCAGTACTTC. It encodes CASSTGTSSNEQYF.

This clonotype was observed a handful of times. The rearrangement joins TRBV7-9 to TRBJ2-7; D gene unclear. The CDR3 runs 11 residues. Germline V CDR1 and CDR2: SEHNR, FQNEAQ (reference sequence). The germline V and J ends were trimmed by 6 bases and 3 bases, with 6 bases remaining between them. The CDR3 DNA follows: TGTGCCAGCAGAGGCGACTACGAGCAGTACTTC. This gives the protein CASRGDYEQYF. The whole variable domain, filled in from reference TRBV7-9 and TRBJ2-7, reads DTGVSQNPRHKITKRGQNVTFRCDPISEHNRLYWYRQTLGQGPEFLTYFQNEAQLEKSRLLSDRFSAERPKGSFSTLEIQRTEQGDSAMYLCASRGDYEQYFGPGTRLTVT.

The V gene is TRBV19, the J gene TRBJ2-7; D is possibly TRBD1 (7 bases). Trimming cost V 5 bases and J 4 bases, with 18 bases left between them. Germline loops: CDR1 LNHDA, CDR2 SQIVND (reference sequence). The CDR3 loop spans 15 amino acids. CDR3 sequence reads: CASSVMGRGRYEQYF. CDR3 bases: TGTGCCAGTAGTGTGATGGGCAGGGGGAGGTACGAGCAGTACTTC.

The rearrangement links TRBV7-8 to TRBJ1-6; 8 bases map to TRBD1. Germline lookup yields CDR1 SGHVS and CDR2 FQNEAQ. The CDR3 is 18 residues long. Unmatched junction bases numbered 11, after V lost 5 bases and J lost 2 bases. The CDR3 loop is CASSPLRTGKTYNSPLHF. The CDR3 coding sequence is TGTGCCAGCAGCCCATTAAGGACAGGGAAAACCTATAATTCACCCCTCCACTTT.

The rearrangement uses TRBV11-2 and TRBJ2-3; TRBD2 agrees at 14 bases. The CDR3 is 17 amino acids. The J segment lost 3 bases and the V segment lost 5 bases, leaving 7 bases of the junction unmatched. Per the germline V gene, CDR1 is SGHAT and CDR2 is FQNNGV. CDR3 sequence (DNA): TGTGCCAGCAGCGCCGGGACTAGCGGGAGTAGAACAGATACGCAGTATTTT. Protein product: CASSAGTSGSRTDTQYF.

A few counts support this clonotype. The V call is TRBV4-1, the J call TRBJ1-5; D might be TRBD1 (5 bases). The CDR3 runs to 16 residues. V was trimmed by 0 bases and J by 7 bases, leaving 16 bases between them. Germline-derived CDR1 and CDR2 are MGHRA and YSYEKL. The CDR3 sequence is CASSQEVGVKGQPQHF. CDR3 coding DNA: TGCGCCAGCAGCCAAGAAGTGGGGGTCAAAGGACAGCCCCAGCATTTT.

This clonotype was detected ten times or more. As DNA, the CDR3 is TGTGCCAGCAGTTCCCGGACAGGCCCTACCTACGAGCAGTACTTC. Residues: CASSSRTGPTYEQYF. This chain connects TRBV12-3 or TRBV12-4 to TRBJ2-7; 7 positions agree with TRBD1. This CDR3 has 15 amino acids. Trimming removed 4 bases from V and 2 bases from J; junction bases left unmatched: 8.

This clonotype was detected a few times. V and J are TRBV20-1 and TRBJ2-1; D possibly matches TRBD1 or TRBD2 (5 bases each). Trimming stripped 5 bases from V and 2 bases from J, with 13 bases between. The CDR3 length is 14 residues. Germline loops: CDR1 DFQATT, CDR2 SNEGSKA (reference sequence). The CDR3 region has the DNA TGCAGTGCTTTCGGGGCCCCTACCTACAATGAGCAGTTCTTC. Encoded protein: CSAFGAPTYNEQFF.